Listed here are 18 T cell receptor beta chains from one sample, sequenced in a study of T cell changes during pregnancy in multiple sclerosis. Clones were read by immunoSEQ multiplex PCR, and TCRdb kept only the in-frame ones, dropping some. The data contain tens of thousands of clones, 94% of them singletons. Sequences were derived from CD4+ T cells from peripheral blood mononuclear cells, sampled after pregnancy. These receptors were obtained from a female donor with multiple sclerosis, enrolled in a pregnancy study.

This chain connects TRBV2 to TRBJ2-7; TRBD1 matches 8 bases. Germline CDR1 and CDR2: SNHLY and FYNNEI. The V gene end was trimmed by 6 bases and the J gene end by 2 bases; junction bases not matched to a gene: 3. The CDR3 consists of 13 residues. CDR3 sequence reads: CASRPTGAYEQYF. Here the CDR3 DNA reads TGTGCCAGCAGGCCGACAGGGGCCTACGAGCAGTACTTC. Full variable domain (outside the CDR3, taken from reference TRBV2 and TRBJ2-7): EPEVTQTPSHQVTQMGQEVILRCVPISNHLYFYWYRQILGQKVEFLVSFYNNEISEKSEIFDDQFSVERPDGSNFTLKIRSTKLEDSAMYFCASRPTGAYEQYFGPGTRLTVT.

V usage is TRBV7-2 and J usage is TRBJ2-3, with 9 nucleotides matching TRBD2. The CDR3 extends over 15 amino acids. V lost 3 bases, J lost 3 bases, and 4 bases stayed unmatched. Germline loops: CDR1 SGHTA, CDR2 FQGNSA. The CDR3 loop is CASSFPLAGTDTQYF. The CDR3 region has the DNA TGTGCCAGCAGCTTCCCTCTAGCGGGAACAGATACGCAGTATTTT.

The chain links TRBV11-2 to TRBJ2-7; D gene ambiguous. The germline gives CDR1 SGHAT, CDR2 FQNNGV. This CDR3 has 11 amino acids. Trimming pared 0 bases from V and 9 bases from J, leaving 6 bases between. The CDR3 protein is CASSLEAVQYF. The CDR3 DNA reads TGTGCCAGCAGCTTAGAGGCTGTGCAGTACTTC.

This clone has only one observation. The CDR3 region is CASSYGLQGTGNTIYF. The CDR3 DNA follows: TGTGCCAGCAGCTACGGGCTACAGGGGACTGGAAACACCATATATTTT. This sequence joins TRBV9 and TRBJ1-3, with 7 nucleotides matching TRBD1. V lost 4 bases and J lost 2; bases outside the gene matches: 9. From germline, CDR1 is SGDLS and CDR2 YYNGEE. The CDR3 has 16 residues.

The chain combines TRBV19 with TRBJ2-7; 7 bases are a match to TRBD2. The CDR3 extends over 12 amino acids. The V gene end was trimmed by 4 bases and the J gene end by 4 bases; junction bases not matched to a gene: 1. Germline loops: CDR1 LNHDA, CDR2 SQIVND (reference sequence). The CDR3 protein is CASSTSGYEQYF. As DNA, the CDR3 is TGTGCCAGTAGTACTAGCGGTTACGAGCAGTACTTC. Drawing the rest from reference TRBV19 and TRBJ2-7, the complete variable domain is DGGITQSPKYLFRKEGQNVTLSCEQNLNHDAMYWYRQDPGQGLRLIYYSQIVNDFQKGDIAEGYSVSREKKESFPLTVTSAQKNPTAFYLCASSTSGYEQYFGPGTRLTVT.

The V and J genes are TRBV14 and TRBJ2-1, with unresolved D. The CDR3 is 13 amino acids. Germline V gene lookup returns CDR1 SGHDN and CDR2 FVKESK. V dropped 6 bases and J dropped 2 bases, with 8 bases sitting between them. CDR3 region: CASRSNTYNEQFF. Here the CDR3 DNA reads TGTGCCAGCAGGTCAAACACCTACAATGAGCAGTTCTTC.

The V and J genes are TRBV9 and TRBJ2-5; 13 bases map to TRBD2. Germline trimming cut 3 bases from V and 5 bases from J; bases unmatched to any gene: 4. Germline V gene lookup returns CDR1 SGDLS and CDR2 YYNGEE. The CDR3 consists of 15 residues. CDR3 loop: CASSGTSGRAETQYF. The CDR3 DNA is TGTGCCAGCAGCGGAACTAGCGGGAGGGCTGAGACCCAGTACTTC.

The chain employs TRBV6-5 and TRBJ2-3, with D possibly matching TRBD2 (6 bases). The length of the CDR3 is 15 residues. Germline V gene sequence: CDR1 MNHEY, CDR2 SVGAGI. Between the trimmed V and J ends, which lost 4 bases and 0 bases, there was a span of 11 bases. The CDR3 spells CASSFLGGSTDTQYF. Here the CDR3 DNA reads TGTGCCAGCAGTTTCCTCGGGGGAAGCACAGATACGCAGTATTTT.

The chain employs TRBV7-9 and TRBJ2-7; possibly TRBD1 for D (6 bases). V was clipped by 6 bases and J by 7 bases, with 28 bases between them. CDR3 length: 17 amino acids. CDR1 and CDR2 (germline): SEHNR, FQNEAQ (reference sequence). CDR3 DNA sequence: TGTGCCAGCAGTTTAACAGGGATTCAAAAGGGATATGGGGAGCAGTACTTC. This sequence encodes CASSLTGIQKGYGEQYF.

V and J are TRBV2 and TRBJ2-3, with D possibly TRBD2 on 6 matching bases. Per the germline V gene, CDR1 is SNHLY and CDR2 is FYNNEI. Between the trimmed V and J ends, which lost 5 bases and 7 bases, there was a span of 13 bases. This CDR3 comprises 13 residues. Here the CDR3 DNA reads TGTGCCAGCAGTCAGGAGGAGGGCCATACGCAGTATTTT. This codes for CASSQEEGHTQYF. Together with reference TRBV2 and TRBJ2-3, the CDR3 gives the full variable domain: EPEVTQTPSHQVTQMGQEVILRCVPISNHLYFYWYRQILGQKVEFLVSFYNNEISEKSEIFDDQFSVERPDGSNFTLKIRSTKLEDSAMYFCASSQEEGHTQYFGPGTRLTVL.

This clone was counted once. This is likely a read error, given that the CDR3 carries no conserved phenylalanine or tryptophan at its end. This sequence joins TRBV25-1 and TRBJ1-2; 9 bases line up with TRBD1. From germline, CDR1 is MGHDK and CDR2 SYGVNS. The CDR3 runs to 17 residues. J gave up 0 bases and V 6 bases, and 11 bases lay outside the gene matches. CDR3 in DNA: TGTGCCAGCAGCGGGACCGGGACAGGGAGAACTAACTATGGCTACACCTCC. Encoded protein: CASSGTGTGRTNYGYTS.

V is TRBV29-1 and J is TRBJ2-5; 7 bases agree with TRBD1. Unmatched junction bases numbered 5, after V lost 2 bases and J lost 2 bases. Per the germline V gene, CDR1 is SQVTM and CDR2 is ANQGSEA. This CDR3 is 14 amino acids long. This CDR3 reads CSVEPLGQQETQYF. CDR3 DNA sequence: TGCAGCGTTGAACCCCTGGGACAGCAAGAGACCCAGTACTTC.

This sequence joins TRBV7-2 and TRBJ1-2, with 7 bases lining up with TRBD1. Germline lookup yields CDR1 SGHTA and CDR2 FQGNSA. The V gene end was trimmed by 0 bases and the J gene end by 7 bases; junction bases not matched to a gene: 5. CDR3 length: 14 residues. The CDR3 DNA is TGTGCCAGCAGCTTAGCGCGCGCAGGGGGTGGCTACACCTTC. Translating gives CASSLARAGGGYTF.

This sequence joins TRBV5-4 and TRBJ2-7; 9 bases align to TRBD2. Germline V CDR1 and CDR2: SGHNT, YYREEE (reference sequence). The CDR3 is 18 residues long. V lost 2 bases, J lost 0 bases, and 12 bases stayed unmatched. CDR3 nucleotides: TGTGCCAGCAGCTTAAGACTAAGCGGGAGGTCTCTCTCCTACGAGCAGTACTTC. This sequence encodes CASSLRLSGRSLSYEQYF.

This clone has just a few counts. This chain joins TRBV14 and TRBJ1-1; no clear D. V was cut by 1 base and J by 0 bases, with 12 bases left in between. Germline-derived CDR1 and CDR2 are SGHDN and FVKESK. The CDR3 runs to 16 residues. CDR3 amino acids: CASSQVRGLMNTEAFF. Written as DNA, the CDR3 is TGTGCCAGCAGCCAAGTAAGAGGGCTGATGAACACTGAAGCTTTCTTT.

This chain's CDR3 is CASNSQGLAMEQFF. CDR3 DNA sequence: TGTGCCAGCAATTCACAGGGCCTGGCTATGGAGCAGTTCTTC. The genes are TRBV27 and TRBJ2-1; D perhaps matches TRBD1 (6 bases). V lost 7 bases, J lost 10 bases, and 20 bases lay in between. The germline V gene has CDR1 MNHEY and CDR2 SMNVEV (reference sequence). This CDR3 region has 14 residues.

The chain is built from TRBV6-5 and TRBJ2-5; maybe TRBD1 (5 bases). Looked up from germline, CDR1 is MNHEY and CDR2 is SVGAGI. The CDR3 is 14 amino acids. V lost 6 bases, J lost 4 bases, and 15 bases lay in between. This chain's CDR3 is CASRMGPARETQYF. The CDR3 coding sequence is TGTGCCAGCAGGATGGGGCCAGCAAGAGAGACCCAGTACTTC.

The chain recombines TRBV2 with TRBJ1-4, with 7 nucleotides matching TRBD1. Germline V gene data show CDR1 as SNHLY and CDR2 as FYNNEI. The CDR3 covers 15 residues. J lost 7 bases, V lost 1 base, and 6 bases had no gene match. CDR3 DNA sequence: TGTGCCAGCAGTGAAGAGGCAGGGGGTCTTGAAAAACTGTTTTTT. Its translation is CASSEEAGGLEKLFF.